The 5 T cell receptor beta chains below were found in one sample sequenced in a study of T cell clonality in common variable immunodeficiency. Clones were read by immunoSEQ multiplex PCR, and TCRdb kept only the in-frame ones, dropping some. The sample was found to contain thousands of clones, and every one recurs. Findings and limits, study-wide: Fewer deletions and N-nucleotide insertions were reportedly seen in common variable immunodeficiency TCR beta sequences.

For these receptors, no antigen is known. Input material: peripheral blood mononuclear cells. The receptors come from a human donor with common variable immunodeficiency.

This clone was recorded at least ten times. Sequencing ends 3 residues short of the CDR3 end; the germline J gene provides the rest. This chain uses TRBV5-1 with TRBJ1-5, with D maybe TRBD1 (5 bases). Germline loops: CDR1 SGHRS, CDR2 YFSETQ. The CDR3 is made up of 14 amino acids. Between the trimmed V and J ends, which lost 4 bases and 1 base, there was a span of 9 bases. CDR3 DNA (partial): TGCGCCAGCAGCCCGGAGGGGAGCAATCAGCCC. As protein: CASSPEGSNQP. Given in full, the CDR3 is CASSPEGSNQPQHF.

This clone showed up many times. The sequence runs out 3 residues before the end of the CDR3; the remainder is reconstructed from the germline J gene. J is TRBJ2-3 and V is TRBV10-3; TRBD2 is a possible D gene (5 bases). V lost 2 bases, J lost 2 bases, and 17 bases lay in between. Germline CDR1 ENHRY, CDR2 SYGVKD. This CDR3 comprises 17 residues. The CDR3 reads CAISEEDYSRITDTQYF. The sequenced CDR3 bases are TGTGCCATCAGTGAGGAAGACTATTCCCGAATCACAGATACG.

Only a few counts were recorded for this clone. Read sequence stops 3 residues before the CDR3 end, and the germline J gene provides the missing end. This chain links TRBV6-1 with TRBJ2-7; no definite D call. Germline CDR1 is MNHNS and CDR2 is SASEGT. CDR3 length: 15 residues. V was trimmed by 2 bases and J by 0 bases, leaving 11 bases between them. CDR3 bases read: TGTGCCAGCAGTGAACGACAAATTAGCTCCTACGAG. This codes for CASSERQISSYE. The whole CDR3 sequence reads CASSERQISSYEQYF.

This clone was detected a few times. The sequenced CDR3 bases are TGCGCCAGCAGTCCTAGCGGGATCTACAATGAG. Residues: CASSPSGIYNE. In full, the CDR3 is CASSPSGIYNEQFF. The rearrangement joins TRBV5-1 to TRBJ2-1; 9 nucleotides match TRBD2. The sequence runs out 3 residues before the end of the CDR3; the remainder is reconstructed from the germline J gene. Germline-derived CDR1 and CDR2 are SGHRS and YFSETQ. This CDR3 spans 14 amino acids. Trimming took 5 bases from V and 3 from J; bases not matched to a gene: 3.

This clone has just a few counts. Read sequence stops 3 residues before the CDR3 end, and the germline J gene provides the missing end. The chain links TRBV6-1 to TRBJ2-7; 8 nucleotides align to TRBD1. Looked up from germline, CDR1 is MNHNS and CDR2 is SASEGT. The CDR3 loop spans 17 amino acids. J gave up 2 bases and V 0 bases, and 9 bases lay outside the gene matches. The CDR3 sequence is CASSEAFSGQGAYEQYF. The CDR3 DNA, read in part, is TGTGCCAGCAGTGAAGCGTTCTCCGGACAGGGCGCCTACGAG.